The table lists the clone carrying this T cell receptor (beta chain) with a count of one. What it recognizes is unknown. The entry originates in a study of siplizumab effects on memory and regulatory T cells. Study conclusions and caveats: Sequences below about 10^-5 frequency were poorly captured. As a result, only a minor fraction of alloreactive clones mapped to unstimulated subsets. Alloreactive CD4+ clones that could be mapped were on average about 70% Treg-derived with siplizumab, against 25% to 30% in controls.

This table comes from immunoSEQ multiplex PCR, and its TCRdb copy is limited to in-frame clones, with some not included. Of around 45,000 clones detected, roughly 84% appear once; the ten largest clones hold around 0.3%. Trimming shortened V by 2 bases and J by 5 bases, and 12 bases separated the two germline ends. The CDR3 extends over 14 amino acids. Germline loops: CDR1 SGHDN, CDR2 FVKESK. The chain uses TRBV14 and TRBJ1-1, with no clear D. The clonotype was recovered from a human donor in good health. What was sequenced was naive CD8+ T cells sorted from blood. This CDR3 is CASSQLGAGTEAFF. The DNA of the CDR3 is TGTGCCAGCAGCCAACTCGGTGCGGGGACTGAAGCTTTCTTT. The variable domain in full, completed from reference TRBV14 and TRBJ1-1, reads EAGVTQFPSHSVIEKGQTVTLRCDPISGHDNLYWYRRVMGKEIKFLLHFVKESKQDESGMPNNRFLAERTGGTYSTLKVQPAELEDSGVYFCASSQLGAGTEAFFGQGTRLTVV.